This passage covers 20 T cell receptor beta chains from one sample sequenced in a study of blood T cell repertoires in COVID-19. Profiled with immunoSEQ multiplex PCR; TCRdb holds only in-frame clones, not every one. The data contain roughly 150,000 clones, approximately 77% of them seen just once; the ten biggest clones take up roughly 10%. Sequenced material: peripheral blood. The receptors derive from a woman of 80 years or more with active or convalescent COVID-19.

The J gene is TRBJ1-1, the V gene TRBV9; D might be TRBD1 (5 bases). The germline V gene has CDR1 SGDLS and CDR2 YYNGEE. The CDR3 has 13 residues. The V and J ends lost 7 bases and 3 bases respectively, with 13 bases between them. CDR3: CASGPGDDTEAFF. The DNA for the CDR3 is TGTGCCAGCGGGCCGGGGGACGACACTGAAGCTTTCTTT.

The chain couples TRBV9 to TRBJ2-3; TRBD2 aligns across 9 bases. V dropped 6 bases and J dropped 5; count of bases not matched to a gene: 10. The CDR3 is 15 residues long. Germline CDR1 reads SGDLS; CDR2 reads YYNGEE. CDR3 in DNA: TGTGCCAGCAATCTCCTTAGCGGGAGCGGAGATACGCAGTATTTT. This codes for CASNLLSGSGDTQYF.

CDR3 nucleotide sequence: TGCGCCAGCAGCCTTTCGGGAAACACCATATATTTT. Translating it yields CASSLSGNTIYF. The V and J genes are TRBV4-1 and TRBJ1-3; D remains ambiguous. The CDR3 runs 12 residues. V dropped 4 bases and J dropped 4 bases, with 5 bases sitting between them. The germline gives CDR1 MGHRA, CDR2 YSYEKL.

The rearrangement uses TRBV23-1 and TRBJ1-1; D gene ambiguous. TRBV23-1 is an ORF, and what it does is uncertain. V lost 7 bases and J 5 bases, leaving 17 bases between the germline ends. CDR3 length: 14 residues. The CDR3 loop is CASTHQAGITEAFF. In nucleotides, the CDR3 is TGCGCCAGCACCCACCAGGCGGGGATAACTGAAGCTTTCTTT.

The chain links TRBV28 to TRBJ1-5; 7 bases match TRBD1. The V and J ends lost 6 bases and 0 bases, in that order; junction bases with no gene match: 11. CDR3 length: 17 amino acids. Germline CDR1 reads MDHEN; CDR2 reads SYDVKM. DNA for the CDR3: TGTGCCAGCAGCCTAGGGACGGGACAGATTAGCAATCAGCCCCAGCATTTT. It encodes CASSLGTGQISNQPQHF.

V usage is TRBV5-1 and J usage is TRBJ1-4; possible D gene TRBD1, 6 bases. The V gene lost 4 bases and the J gene lost 0 bases, with 10 bases spanning the gap. From germline, CDR1 is SGHRS and CDR2 YFSETQ. CDR3 length: 15 amino acids. CDR3 coding DNA: TGCGCCAGCAGCGCGACAGGCACAACTAATGAAAAACTGTTTTTT. Translation gives CASSATGTTNEKLFF.

This chain joins TRBV18 and TRBJ2-5; the match to TRBD1 covers 7 bases. The V segment lost 4 bases and the J segment 4 bases; nucleotides outside the gene matches: 3. Germline V gene data show CDR1 as KGHSH and CDR2 as LQKENI. This CDR3 contains 13 residues. In DNA form, the CDR3 reads TGTGCCAGCTCACTAACAGGGGTAGAGACCCAGTACTTC. This sequence encodes CASSLTGVETQYF.

The chain recombines TRBV3-1 (or the pseudogene TRBV3-2) with TRBJ2-3; D is ambiguous. Trimming left V 0 bases short and J 8 bases short, with 9 bases between. This CDR3 is 13 amino acids long. Germline lookup yields CDR1 LGHDT and CDR2 YNNKEL (reference sequence). Written as DNA, the CDR3 is TGTGCCAGCAGCCAAGATAGTAGTGTTACGCAGTATTTT. Translated, it gives CASSQDSSVTQYF.

V is TRBV5-1 and J is TRBJ1-1; 11 bases map to TRBD1. From germline, CDR1 is SGHRS and CDR2 YFSETQ. There are 15 residues in the CDR3. Trimming at V came to 0 bases and at J to 4 bases, leaving 2 bases not matched to a gene. CDR3 DNA sequence: TGCGCCAGCAGCTTGGACGGGACAGGGGGCACTGAAGCTTTCTTT. Protein product: CASSLDGTGGTEAFF.

The chain is built from TRBV6-5 and TRBJ1-5, with D possibly TRBD1 on 6 matching bases. Trimming stripped 6 bases from V and 6 bases from J, with 15 bases between. Germline lookup yields CDR1 MNHEY and CDR2 SVGAGI. This CDR3 has 14 residues. CDR3 nucleotides: TGTGCCAGCAGAAGGGGGGGGGAAGCTCAGCCCCAGCATTTT. Translation gives CASRRGGEAQPQHF.

The V call is TRBV20-1, the J call TRBJ2-3; D is unresolved. Germline V lookup: CDR1 DFQATT, CDR2 SNEGSKA (reference sequence). The CDR3 is 11 amino acids. Trimming cost V 0 bases and J 9 bases, with 7 bases left between them. CDR3 residues: CSARDTPTQYF. CDR3 DNA sequence: TGCAGTGCTAGAGATACTCCGACGCAGTATTTT.

V and J are TRBV5-1 and TRBJ2-7, with 8 positions matching TRBD1. The germline gives CDR1 SGHRS, CDR2 YFSETQ. This CDR3 has 14 residues. J lost 6 bases, V lost 0 bases, and 5 bases had no gene match. CDR3 DNA sequence: TGCGCCAGCAGCTTGGGTCAGGGGGCAGTCGAGCAGTACTTC. Protein product: CASSLGQGAVEQYF.

The genes are TRBV6-5 and TRBJ2-7; possibly TRBD1 for D (5 bases). The germline V gene has CDR1 MNHEY and CDR2 SVGAGI. This CDR3 is built from 11 residues. V lost 7 bases, J lost 5 bases, and 9 bases lay in between. The CDR3 is CASNQGHEQYF. In nucleotides, the CDR3 is TGTGCCAGCAACCAGGGCCACGAGCAGTACTTC.

This clone showed up just a few times. The chain carries TRBV18 and TRBJ1-5, with TRBD1 identical over 7 bases. This CDR3 spans 15 amino acids. V lost 2 bases, J lost 5 bases, and 6 bases stayed unmatched. CDR1 is KGHSH, CDR2 LQKENI, per germline. CDR3 DNA: TGTGCCAGCTCACCAACAGGGGCGAAAGATCAGCCCCAGCATTTT. It is translated as CASSPTGAKDQPQHF.

The chain links TRBV2 to TRBJ2-1; 10 bases map to TRBD2. Trimming at V came to 2 bases and at J to 3 bases, leaving 4 bases not matched to a gene. Germline-derived CDR1 and CDR2 are SNHLY and FYNNEI. The CDR3 spans 16 residues. DNA of the CDR3: TGTGCCAGCAGTGAATCTAGCGGGAGCTACTACAATGAGCAGTTCTTC. As protein: CASSESSGSYYNEQFF.

This chain links TRBV5-6 with TRBJ2-7, with a tentative D call TRBD2 (5 bases). With 4 bases removed from V and 3 bases from J, the gap between germline ends came to 17 bases. CDR3 length: 15 amino acids. CDR1 SGHDT and CDR2 YYEEEE come from the germline V gene. The CDR3 reads CASSAYGVAHYEQYF. The CDR3, as DNA: TGTGCCAGCAGCGCCTACGGGGTAGCTCACTACGAGCAGTACTTC.

In its sample, this clone was seen a few times. The CDR3 region has the DNA TGTGCCAGTACCTACCCGGGTGTAAGGAACACTGAAGCTTTCTTT. Translated: CASTYPGVRNTEAFF. J is TRBJ1-1 and V is TRBV19; D not certain. Germline loops: CDR1 LNHDA, CDR2 SQIVND (reference sequence). V was pared by 7 bases and J by 1 base, with 16 bases between. The CDR3 consists of 15 residues.

The chain links TRBV3-1 (or the pseudogene TRBV3-2) to TRBJ2-7; 9 nucleotides agree with TRBD1. The V and J ends lost 3 bases and 6 bases, in that order; junction bases with no gene match: 6. This CDR3 spans 14 amino acids. Germline CDR1 reads LGHDT; CDR2 reads YNNKEL (reference sequence). Here the CDR3 reads CASSHPQGASEQYF. CDR3 in DNA: TGTGCCAGCAGCCACCCACAGGGGGCGAGCGAGCAGTACTTC.

This sequence joins TRBV9 and TRBJ1-2, with TRBD1 as a possible D gene (6 bases). V was clipped by 0 bases and J by 2 bases, with 11 bases between them. CDR1 is SGDLS, CDR2 YYNGEE, per germline. The length of the CDR3 is 15 residues. CDR3 sequence reads: CASSVGTANNYGYTF. The CDR3 DNA follows: TGTGCCAGCAGCGTAGGGACAGCAAACAACTATGGCTACACCTTC. The complete variable domain, with remaining parts taken from reference TRBV9 and TRBJ1-2, reads DSGVTQTPKHLITATGQRVTLRCSPRSGDLSVYWYQQSLDQGLQFLIQYYNGEERAKGNILERFSAQQFPDLHSELNLSSLELGDSALYFCASSVGTANNYGYTFGSGTRLTVV.

The chain couples TRBV3-1 (or the pseudogene TRBV3-2) to TRBJ1-5; 7 positions agree with TRBD1. The CDR3 has 14 residues. The trim removed 3 bases at V and 7 bases at J, leaving 6 bases unmatched. The germline gives CDR1 LGHDT, CDR2 YNNKEL (reference sequence). In DNA form, the CDR3 reads TGTGCCAGCAGCCACGGACAGGTCGAGCAGCCCCAGCATTTT. Its protein product is CASSHGQVEQPQHF.